This T cell receptor (beta chain) was retrieved from a study of a mutant IDH1 vaccine in newly diagnosed glioma. Overall study context: Eight vaccine doses were administered to patients at weeks 1, 3, 5, 7, 11, 15, 19 and 23. The initiation of vaccination occurred 4-6 weeks after radiotherapy alone, or with temozolomide cycles.

Sample time point: week 23, last vaccination. Vaccine doses each comprised 300 ug of mutant IDH1 20-mer peptide, with topical imiquimod. There were new WHO grade 3 or 4 astrocytomas in the donors, and these were IDH1-mutant and ATRX-lost. Some clones are missing from TCRdb's copy, which holds only in-frame ones; the method was immunoSEQ multiplex PCR. This sample has around 11,000 clones, with about nine tenths found just once. Comments on this clone: As yet, its antigen is unknown.

This CDR3 is 13 amino acids long. V gave up 6 bases and J gave up 1 base; unmatched junction bases: 2. Germline CDR1 is SGHNT and CDR2 is YYREEE (reference sequence). Study-level points and caveats: Changes in top peripheral clonotypes did not appear linked to pseudoprogression.

The chain joins TRBV5-4 to TRBJ1-1, with 8 nucleotides matching TRBD1. The sequencing here drew on PBMCs, taken from a glioma patient whose treatment included an IDH1 peptide vaccine. The receptor was isolated from a woman aged 40 to 50 with glioma. Some clones in this sample may be carry-over from other donors' samples. In DNA form, the CDR3 reads TGTGCCAGCAAGGGACAGGCGAACACTGAAGCTTTCTTT. It codes for CASKGQANTEAFF.